This TCR beta chain originates from a study of blood T cell repertoires in COVID-19. At the level of the study: T cells, B-cell-depleted T cells, or PBMCs supplied cDNA or gDNA.

This clone was counted once. Original data processing: It was from reference gene primer amplification that nucleated cell counts were estimated. The table came from immunoSEQ multiplex PCR; TCRdb's copy has only in-frame clones and leaves some out. V, J and clone size were drawn from that table, and D and trimming were deduced from the DNA. The data hold about 110,000 clones, with around 80% observed a single time. Germline V gene data show CDR1 as SGHTA and CDR2 as FQGNSA. V was trimmed by 5 bases and J by 1 base, leaving 20 bases between them. CDR3 length: 17 amino acids. The clonotype originates from a human donor in a cohort sampled during active or convalescent COVID-19. Sample: peripheral blood. This chain uses TRBV7-2 with TRBJ2-5; a possible D gene is TRBD2 (7 bases). CDR3 loop: CASSQQRGTGGQETQYF. In DNA, the CDR3 is TGTGCCAGCAGCCAACAGAGGGGGACGGGGGGCCAAGAGACCCAGTACTTC.